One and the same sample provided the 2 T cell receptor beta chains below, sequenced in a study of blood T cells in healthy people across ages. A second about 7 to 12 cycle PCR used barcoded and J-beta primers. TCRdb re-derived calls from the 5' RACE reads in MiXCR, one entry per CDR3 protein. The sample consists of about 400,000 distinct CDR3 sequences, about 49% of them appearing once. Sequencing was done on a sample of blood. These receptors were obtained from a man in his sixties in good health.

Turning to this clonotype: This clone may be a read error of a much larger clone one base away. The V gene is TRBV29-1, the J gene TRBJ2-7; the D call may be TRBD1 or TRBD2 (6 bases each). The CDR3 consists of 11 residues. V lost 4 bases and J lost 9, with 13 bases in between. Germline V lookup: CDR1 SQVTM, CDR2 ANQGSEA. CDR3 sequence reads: CSVVGKGGQYF. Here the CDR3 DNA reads TGCAGCGTTGTGGGGAAGGGGGGGCAGTACTTC.

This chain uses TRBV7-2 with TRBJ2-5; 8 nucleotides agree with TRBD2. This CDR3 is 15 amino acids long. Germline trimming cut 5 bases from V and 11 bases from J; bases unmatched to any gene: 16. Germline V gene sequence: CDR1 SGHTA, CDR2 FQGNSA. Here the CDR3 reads CASSIGRAGVGEQYF. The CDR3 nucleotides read TGTGCCAGCAGCATAGGCCGAGCGGGGGTTGGTGAGCAGTACTTC.